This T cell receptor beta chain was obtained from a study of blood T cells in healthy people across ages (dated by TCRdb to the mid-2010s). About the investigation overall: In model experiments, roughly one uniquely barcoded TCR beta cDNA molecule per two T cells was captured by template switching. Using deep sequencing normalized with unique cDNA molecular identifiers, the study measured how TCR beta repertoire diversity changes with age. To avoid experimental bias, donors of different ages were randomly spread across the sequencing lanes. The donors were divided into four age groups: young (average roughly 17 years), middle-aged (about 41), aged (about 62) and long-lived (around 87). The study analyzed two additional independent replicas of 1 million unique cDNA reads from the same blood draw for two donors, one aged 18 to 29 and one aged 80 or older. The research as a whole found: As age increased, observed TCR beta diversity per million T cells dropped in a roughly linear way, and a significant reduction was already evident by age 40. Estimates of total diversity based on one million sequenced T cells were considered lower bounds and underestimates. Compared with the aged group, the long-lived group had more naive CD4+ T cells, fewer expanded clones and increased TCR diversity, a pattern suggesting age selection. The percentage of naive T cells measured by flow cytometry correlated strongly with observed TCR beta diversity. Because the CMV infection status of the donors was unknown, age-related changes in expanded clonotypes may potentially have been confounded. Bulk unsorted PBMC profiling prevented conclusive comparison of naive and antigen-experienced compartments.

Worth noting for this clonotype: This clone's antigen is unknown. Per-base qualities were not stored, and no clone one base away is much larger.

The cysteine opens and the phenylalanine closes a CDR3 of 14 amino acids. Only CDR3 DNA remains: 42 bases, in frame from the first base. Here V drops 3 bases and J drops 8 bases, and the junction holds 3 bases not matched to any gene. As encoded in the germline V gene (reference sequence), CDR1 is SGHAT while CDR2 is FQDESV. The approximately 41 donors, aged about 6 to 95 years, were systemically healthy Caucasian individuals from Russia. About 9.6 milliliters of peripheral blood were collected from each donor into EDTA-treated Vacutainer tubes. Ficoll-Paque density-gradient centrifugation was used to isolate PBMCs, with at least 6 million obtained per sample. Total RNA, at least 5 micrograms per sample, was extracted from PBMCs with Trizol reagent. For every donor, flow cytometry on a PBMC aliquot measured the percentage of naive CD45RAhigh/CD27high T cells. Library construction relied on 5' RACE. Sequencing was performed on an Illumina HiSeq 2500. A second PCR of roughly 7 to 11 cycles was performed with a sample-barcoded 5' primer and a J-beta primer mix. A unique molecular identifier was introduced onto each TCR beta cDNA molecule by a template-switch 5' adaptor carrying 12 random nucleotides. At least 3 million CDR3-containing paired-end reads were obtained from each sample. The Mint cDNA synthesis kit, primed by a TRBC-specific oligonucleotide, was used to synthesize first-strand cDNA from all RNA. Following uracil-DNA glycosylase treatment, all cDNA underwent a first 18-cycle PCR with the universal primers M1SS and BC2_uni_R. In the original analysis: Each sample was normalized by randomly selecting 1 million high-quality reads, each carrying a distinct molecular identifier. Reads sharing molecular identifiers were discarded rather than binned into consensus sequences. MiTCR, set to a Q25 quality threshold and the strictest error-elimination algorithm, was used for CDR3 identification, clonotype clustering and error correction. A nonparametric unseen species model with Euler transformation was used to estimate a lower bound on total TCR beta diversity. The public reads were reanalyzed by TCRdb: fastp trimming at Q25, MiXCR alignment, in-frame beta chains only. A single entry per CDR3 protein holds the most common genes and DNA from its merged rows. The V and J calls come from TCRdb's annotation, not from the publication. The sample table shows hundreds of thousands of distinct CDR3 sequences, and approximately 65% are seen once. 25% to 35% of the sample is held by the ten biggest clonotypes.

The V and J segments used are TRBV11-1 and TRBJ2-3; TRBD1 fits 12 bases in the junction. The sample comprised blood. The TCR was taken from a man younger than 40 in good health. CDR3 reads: CASSLGQGAGTQYF. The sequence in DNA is TGTGCCAGCAGCTTGGGACAGGGGGCTGGTACGCAGTATTTT.